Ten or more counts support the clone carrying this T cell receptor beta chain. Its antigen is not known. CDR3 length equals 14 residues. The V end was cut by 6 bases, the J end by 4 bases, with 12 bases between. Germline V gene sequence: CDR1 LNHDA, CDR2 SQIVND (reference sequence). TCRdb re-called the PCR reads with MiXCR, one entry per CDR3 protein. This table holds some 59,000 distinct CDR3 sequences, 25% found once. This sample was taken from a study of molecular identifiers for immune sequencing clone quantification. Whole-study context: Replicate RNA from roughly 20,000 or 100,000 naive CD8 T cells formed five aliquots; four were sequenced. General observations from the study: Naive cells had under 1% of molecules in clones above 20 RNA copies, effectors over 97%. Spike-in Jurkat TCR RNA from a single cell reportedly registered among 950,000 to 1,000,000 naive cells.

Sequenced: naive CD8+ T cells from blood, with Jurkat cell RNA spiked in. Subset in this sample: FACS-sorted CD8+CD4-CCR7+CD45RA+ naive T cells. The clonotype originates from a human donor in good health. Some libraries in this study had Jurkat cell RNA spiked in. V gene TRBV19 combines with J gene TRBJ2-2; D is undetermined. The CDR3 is CASSPLPITGELFF. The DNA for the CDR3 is TGTGCCAGTAGCCCCCTGCCAATCACCGGGGAGCTGTTTTTT.